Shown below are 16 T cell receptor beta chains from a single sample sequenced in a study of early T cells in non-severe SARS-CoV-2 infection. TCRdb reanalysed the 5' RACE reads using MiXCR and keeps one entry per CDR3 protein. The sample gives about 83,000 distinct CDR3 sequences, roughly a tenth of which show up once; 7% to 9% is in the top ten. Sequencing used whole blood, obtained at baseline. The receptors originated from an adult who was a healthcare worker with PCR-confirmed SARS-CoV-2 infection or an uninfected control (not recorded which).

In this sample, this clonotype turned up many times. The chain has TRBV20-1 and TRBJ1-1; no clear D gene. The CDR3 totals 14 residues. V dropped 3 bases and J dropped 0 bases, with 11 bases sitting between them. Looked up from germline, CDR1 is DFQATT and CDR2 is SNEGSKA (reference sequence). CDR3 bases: TGCAGTGCTAGTCGTCACACTGTGAACACTGAAGCTTTCTTT. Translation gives CSASRHTVNTEAFF.

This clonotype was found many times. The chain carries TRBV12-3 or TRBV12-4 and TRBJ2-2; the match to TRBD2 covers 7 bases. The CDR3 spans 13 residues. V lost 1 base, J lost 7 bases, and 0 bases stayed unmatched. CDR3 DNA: TGTGCCAGCAGTTTAGGGGAGGGCGGGGAGCTGTTTTTT. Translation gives CASSLGEGGELFF.

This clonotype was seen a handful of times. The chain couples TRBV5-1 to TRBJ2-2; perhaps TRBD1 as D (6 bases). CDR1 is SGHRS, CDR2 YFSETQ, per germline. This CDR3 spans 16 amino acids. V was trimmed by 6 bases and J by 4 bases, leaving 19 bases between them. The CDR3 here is CASTVLTGSSTGELFF. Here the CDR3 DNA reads TGCGCCAGCACCGTCCTAACAGGGAGCAGCACCGGGGAGCTGTTTTTT.

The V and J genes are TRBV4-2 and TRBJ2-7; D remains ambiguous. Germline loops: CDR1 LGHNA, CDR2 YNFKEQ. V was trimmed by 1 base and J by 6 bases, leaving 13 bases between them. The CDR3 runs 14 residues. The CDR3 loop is CASSQGDHPLEQYF. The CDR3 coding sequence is TGTGCCAGCAGCCAAGGAGATCACCCTCTCGAGCAGTACTTC.

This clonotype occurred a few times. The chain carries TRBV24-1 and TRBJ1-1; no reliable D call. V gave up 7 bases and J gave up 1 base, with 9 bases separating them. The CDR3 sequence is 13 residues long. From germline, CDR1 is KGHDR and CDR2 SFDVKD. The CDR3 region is CATRLGTNTEAFF. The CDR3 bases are TGTGCCACCAGATTGGGCACGAACACTGAAGCTTTCTTT.

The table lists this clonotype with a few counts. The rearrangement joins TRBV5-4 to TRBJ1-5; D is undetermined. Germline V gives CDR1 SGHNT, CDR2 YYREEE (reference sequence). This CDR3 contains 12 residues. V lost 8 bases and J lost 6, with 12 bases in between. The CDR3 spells CARRPFSQPQHF. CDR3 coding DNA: TGTGCCAGGAGGCCCTTTAGTCAGCCCCAGCATTTT.

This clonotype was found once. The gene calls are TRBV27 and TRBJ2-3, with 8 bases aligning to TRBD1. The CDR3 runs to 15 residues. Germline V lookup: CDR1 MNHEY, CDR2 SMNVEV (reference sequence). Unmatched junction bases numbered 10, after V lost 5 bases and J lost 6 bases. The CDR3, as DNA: TGTGCCAGCAGTCCAGGCAGGGGGCGAAAGGATACGCAGTATTTT. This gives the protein CASSPGRGRKDTQYF.

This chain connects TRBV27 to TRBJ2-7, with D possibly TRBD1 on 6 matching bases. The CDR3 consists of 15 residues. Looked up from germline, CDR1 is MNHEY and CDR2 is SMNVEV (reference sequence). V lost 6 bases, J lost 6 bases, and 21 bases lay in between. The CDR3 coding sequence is TGTGCCAGCAGCCCAGGTTTGGCCAGGGGACGCGAGCAGTACTTC. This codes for CASSPGLARGREQYF.

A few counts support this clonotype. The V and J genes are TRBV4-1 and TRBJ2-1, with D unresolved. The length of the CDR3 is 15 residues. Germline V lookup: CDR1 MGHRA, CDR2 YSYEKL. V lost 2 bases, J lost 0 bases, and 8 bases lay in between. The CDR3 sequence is CASSQYSLSYNEQFF. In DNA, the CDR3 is TGCGCCAGCAGCCAATATTCGCTCTCCTACAATGAGCAGTTCTTC.

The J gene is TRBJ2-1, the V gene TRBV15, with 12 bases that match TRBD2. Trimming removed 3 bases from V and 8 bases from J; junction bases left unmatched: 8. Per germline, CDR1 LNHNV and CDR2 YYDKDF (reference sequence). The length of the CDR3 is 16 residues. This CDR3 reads CATSRLTSGRWDEQFF. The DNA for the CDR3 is TGTGCCACCAGCAGGCTAACTAGCGGGAGGTGGGATGAGCAGTTCTTC.

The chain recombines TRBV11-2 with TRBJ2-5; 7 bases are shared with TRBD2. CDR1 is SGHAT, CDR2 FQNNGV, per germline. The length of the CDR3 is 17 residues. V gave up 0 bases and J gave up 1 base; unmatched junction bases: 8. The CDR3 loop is CASSLDFGGGIQETQYF. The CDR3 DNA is TGTGCCAGCAGCTTAGATTTCGGCGGGGGAATCCAAGAGACCCAGTACTTC.

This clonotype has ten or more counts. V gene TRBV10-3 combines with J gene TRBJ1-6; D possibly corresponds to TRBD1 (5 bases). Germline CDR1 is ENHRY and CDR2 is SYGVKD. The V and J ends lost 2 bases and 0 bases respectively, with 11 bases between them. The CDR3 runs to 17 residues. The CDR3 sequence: CAISENPGSSYNSPLHF. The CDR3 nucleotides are TGTGCCATCAGTGAGAATCCAGGGAGCTCCTATAATTCACCCCTCCACTTT.

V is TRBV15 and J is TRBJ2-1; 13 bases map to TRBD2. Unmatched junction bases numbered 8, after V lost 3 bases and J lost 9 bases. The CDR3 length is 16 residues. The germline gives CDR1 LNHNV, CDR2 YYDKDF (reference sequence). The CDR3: CATSSDTSGRAGEQFF. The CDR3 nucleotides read TGTGCCACCAGCAGTGATACTAGCGGGAGGGCCGGTGAGCAGTTCTTC.

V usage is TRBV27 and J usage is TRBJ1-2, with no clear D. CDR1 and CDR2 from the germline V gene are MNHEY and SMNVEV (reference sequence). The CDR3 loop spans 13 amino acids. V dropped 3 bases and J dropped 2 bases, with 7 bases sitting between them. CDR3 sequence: CASSLNTNYGYTF. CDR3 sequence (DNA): TGTGCCAGCAGTTTGAACACCAACTATGGCTACACCTTC.

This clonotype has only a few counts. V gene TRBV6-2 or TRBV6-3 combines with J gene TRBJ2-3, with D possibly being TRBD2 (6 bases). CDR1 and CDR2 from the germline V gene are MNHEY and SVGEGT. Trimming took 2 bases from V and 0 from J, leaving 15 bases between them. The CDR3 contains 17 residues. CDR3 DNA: TGTGCCAGCAGTTACCCCCTCGCGGGGCTAAGCACAGATACGCAGTATTTT. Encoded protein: CASSYPLAGLSTDTQYF.

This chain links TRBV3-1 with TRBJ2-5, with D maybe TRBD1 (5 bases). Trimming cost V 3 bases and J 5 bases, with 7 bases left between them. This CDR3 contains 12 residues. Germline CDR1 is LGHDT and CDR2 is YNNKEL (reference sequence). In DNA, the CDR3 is TGTGCCAGCAGCCACAGGGCTGAGACCCAGTACTTC. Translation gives CASSHRAETQYF.